This section outlines one TCR beta chain sequence together with its context. Clinical history reported by participants formed the basis on which cohorts were assigned. CDR1 is SEHNR and CDR2 is FQNEAQ in the germline V gene (reference sequence). The V end was cut by 5 bases, the J end by 3 bases, with 13 bases between. The CDR3 consists of 14 residues. Assay used: immunoSEQ multiplex PCR; TCRdb lists only in-frame clones, some missing. The sample carries approximately 310,000 clones, roughly 90% recorded once. The entry originates in a study of blood T cell repertoires in COVID-19. Study as a whole: Samples of COVID-19 (acute and convalescent) were obtained from the United States, Italy and Spain.

Sequenced sample: PBMCs or T cells enriched from blood (not recorded which). The TCR sequence derives from a man between 60 and 70 years old who had recovered from COVID-19. The rearrangement uses TRBV7-9 and TRBJ1-1; the D gene is possibly TRBD1 (6 bases). The CDR3 DNA is TGTGCCAGCAGCCCAAATCCAGGGGACACTGAAGCTTTCTTT. It encodes CASSPNPGDTEAFF.